This TCR beta chain was sequenced for a study of shared clonotypes between healthy human individuals. Of note for this clone: Different DNA sequences within this sample yield the same CDR3.

This CDR3 spans 13 amino acids. Looked up from germline, CDR1 is LNHDA and CDR2 is SQIVND (reference sequence). V was pared by 5 bases and J by 0 bases, with 5 bases between. The table came from immunoSEQ multiplex PCR; TCRdb's copy has only in-frame clones and leaves some out. The sample contains about 2 million clones, around 95% of which appear only once. This clonotype was sampled from a man aged 18 to 30 in good health. The J gene is TRBJ1-5, the V gene TRBV19; D uncertain. The sample consisted of naive CD4+ T cells sorted from blood. Noted subset: CD45RA+ positively selected. The CDR3 DNA is TGTGCCAGTAGTGTAGTTAGCAATCAGCCCCAGCATTTT. Translated, it gives CASSVVSNQPQHF.